This T cell receptor beta chain was sequenced in a study of T cell responses to AZD1222 COVID-19 vaccine. Generated by immunoSEQ multiplex PCR, the TCRdb table keeps only in-frame clones and is missing some. The sample lists roughly 190,000 clones; 85% to 95% were seen once. Overall study results and limits: Donors skewed white British and female; clonal diversity was possibly underestimated.

The CDR3 extends over 14 amino acids. Trimming took 2 bases from V and 6 from J, leaving 12 bases between them. CDR1 is KGHSH, CDR2 LQKENI, per germline. Concerning this clone itself: The antigen remains unidentified.

This sample comprised peripheral blood, obtained 28 days after the second dose of the MenACWY control vaccine. The sequence was collected from an adult who received the MenACWY meningococcal vaccine as a control. The chain has TRBV18 and TRBJ2-3, with D possibly matching TRBD2 (6 bases). This chain's CDR3 is CASSPGGSKDTQYF. CDR3 nucleotide sequence: TGTGCCAGCTCACCAGGGGGGAGTAAGGATACGCAGTATTTT.